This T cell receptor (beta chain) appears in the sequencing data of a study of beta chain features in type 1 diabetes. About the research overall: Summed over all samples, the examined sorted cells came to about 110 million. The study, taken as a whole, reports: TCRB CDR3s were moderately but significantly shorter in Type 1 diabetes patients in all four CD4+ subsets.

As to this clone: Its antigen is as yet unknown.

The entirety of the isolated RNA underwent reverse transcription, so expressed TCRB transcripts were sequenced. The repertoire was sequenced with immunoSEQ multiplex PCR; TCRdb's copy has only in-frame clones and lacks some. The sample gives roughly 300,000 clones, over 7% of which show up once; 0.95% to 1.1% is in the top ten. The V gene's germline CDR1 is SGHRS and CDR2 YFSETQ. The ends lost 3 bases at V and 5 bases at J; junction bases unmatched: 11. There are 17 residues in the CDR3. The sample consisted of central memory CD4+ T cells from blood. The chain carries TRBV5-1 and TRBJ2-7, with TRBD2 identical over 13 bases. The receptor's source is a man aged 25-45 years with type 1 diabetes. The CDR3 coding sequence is TGCGCCAGCAGCTCCACTAGCGGGGGGGCCGGAAGGAACGAGCAGTACTTC. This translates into CASSSTSGGAGRNEQYF.